The 18 T cell receptor beta chains reported below all come from one sample, sequenced in a study of blood T cell repertoires in COVID-19. TCRdb keeps only in-frame clones here, not all; method: immunoSEQ multiplex PCR. Of 150,000 to 200,000 clones listed, 70% to 90% were seen once; the top ten hold roughly 7%. Input material: peripheral blood. These receptors were obtained from a woman older than 75 in a cohort sampled during active or convalescent COVID-19.

This clone was detected only once. In DNA form, the CDR3 reads TGTGCCAGCAGTTTCCCCTACAGGTGGCACGAGCAGTACGTC. Amino acid sequence: CASSFPYRWHEQYV. V usage is TRBV6-5 and J usage is TRBJ2-7; tentative D call: TRBD1 (5 bases). The CDR3 loop spans 14 amino acids. CDR1 and CDR2 (germline): MNHEY, SVGAGI. V was clipped by 4 bases and J by 5 bases, with 15 bases between them.

The chain joins TRBV9 to TRBJ1-2; TRBD1 agrees at 11 bases. The germline V gene has CDR1 SGDLS and CDR2 YYNGEE. The V gene end was trimmed by 3 bases and the J gene end by 4 bases; junction bases not matched to a gene: 2. This CDR3 has 14 residues. CDR3 coding DNA: TGTGCCAGCAGCGGGGACAGGGGGACCTATGGCTACACCTTC. Translation: CASSGDRGTYGYTF.

V gene TRBV5-1 combines with J gene TRBJ2-3; D is perhaps TRBD1 (6 bases). V lost 5 bases to trimming and J lost 5 bases, with 15 bases between them. Germline CDR1 is SGHRS and CDR2 is YFSETQ. There are 14 residues in the CDR3. The CDR3, as DNA: TGCGCCAGCAGTTATACCACAGGGTTAGATACGCAGTATTTT. Amino acids: CASSYTTGLDTQYF. Full variable domain (outside the CDR3, taken from reference TRBV5-1 and TRBJ2-3): KAGVTQTPRYLIKTRGQQVTLSCSPISGHRSVSWYQQTPGQGLQFLFEYFSETQRNKGNFPGRFSGRQFSNSRSEMNVSTLELGDSALYLCASSYTTGLDTQYFGPGTRLTVL.

The rearrangement links TRBV2 to TRBJ2-7; 10 bases align to TRBD2. Germline V gives CDR1 SNHLY, CDR2 FYNNEI. CDR3 size: 14 residues. V was clipped by 8 bases and J by 1 base; unmatched bases: 5. The CDR3 nucleotides are TGTGCCAGCGGGGCTAGCGGGAGTTCCTACGAGCAGTACGTC. It specifies CASGASGSSYEQYV.

The chain has TRBV7-2 and TRBJ2-5; tentatively, D is TRBD2 (6 bases). There are 13 residues in the CDR3. The germline V and J ends were trimmed by 7 bases and 2 bases, with 11 bases remaining between them. Looked up from germline, CDR1 is SGHTA and CDR2 is FQGNSA. The CDR3 region is CASNAGRQETQYF. The DNA for the CDR3 is TGTGCCAGCAACGCGGGGCGGCAAGAGACCCAGTACTTC.

The V call is TRBV7-2, the J call TRBJ2-1, with a possible D match to TRBD2 (5 bases). Trimming left V 4 bases short and J 6 bases short, with 13 bases between. The CDR3 sequence is 14 residues long. In germline, CDR1 is SGHTA, CDR2 FQGNSA. The CDR3 DNA reads as TGTGCCAGCAGCTCCAGCGGTTTTGCCAATGAGCAGTTCTTC. This sequence encodes CASSSSGFANEQFF.

This chain joins TRBV3-1 (or the pseudogene TRBV3-2) and TRBJ2-7; D call uncertain. CDR1 is LGHDT and CDR2 is YNNKEL in the germline V gene (reference sequence). The CDR3 is made up of 13 amino acids. The germline V and J ends were trimmed by 1 base and 7 bases, with 11 bases remaining between them. CDR3 nucleotides: TGTGCCAGCAGCCAAGGGCCCAGGATGGAGCAGTACTTC. It translates to CASSQGPRMEQYF.

This rearrangement joins TRBV7-9 to TRBJ1-4, with 8 bases aligning to TRBD1. Looked up from germline, CDR1 is SEHNR and CDR2 is FQNEAQ (reference sequence). This CDR3 has 14 amino acids. Trimming removed 5 bases from V and 8 bases from J; junction bases left unmatched: 7. CDR3 loop: CASSRQGFREKLFF. CDR3 sequence (DNA): TGTGCCAGCAGCCGACAGGGGTTCCGAGAAAAACTGTTTTTT.

The gene calls are TRBV15 and TRBJ1-3; D is ambiguous. The CDR3 contains 14 residues. Germline lookup yields CDR1 LNHNV and CDR2 YYDKDF (reference sequence). Trimming left V 1 base short and J 3 bases short, with 7 bases between. CDR3 loop: CATSRGGDGNTIYF. CDR3 bases: TGTGCCACCAGCAGAGGGGGAGATGGAAACACCATATATTTT.

The V call is TRBV19, the J call TRBJ2-1; D is possibly TRBD2 (5 bases). The V gene's germline CDR1 is LNHDA and CDR2 SQIVND (reference sequence). Trimming removed 1 base from V and 6 bases from J, with 10 bases in between. The length of the CDR3 is 14 residues. In nucleotides, the CDR3 is TGTGCCAGTAGTATAGGCGGGCAATTCAATGAGCAGTTCTTC. This translates into CASSIGGQFNEQFF.

The chain carries TRBV4-1 and TRBJ1-2; 7 nucleotides align to TRBD1. There are 15 residues in the CDR3. The V gene's germline CDR1 is MGHRA and CDR2 YSYEKL. V was clipped by 0 bases and J by 7 bases; unmatched bases: 8. The CDR3 DNA reads TGCGCCAGCAGCCAAGAGTCATCAGGGGGTCCTGGCTACACCTTC. The encoded protein is CASSQESSGGPGYTF.

Written as DNA, the CDR3 is TGTGCCAGCAGCAAAGCTCCCACCGGGACAACCGGCAATCAGCCCCAGCATTTT. This codes for CASSKAPTGTTGNQPQHF. The V gene is TRBV21-1, the J gene TRBJ1-5; TRBD1 is the table's D call and was not checked against the DNA. TRBV21-1 is shown as a pseudogene. CDR3 length: 18 amino acids.

The chain recombines TRBV3-1 (or the pseudogene TRBV3-2) with TRBJ1-5; D is possibly TRBD1 (5 bases). Looked up from germline, CDR1 is LGHDT and CDR2 is YNNKEL (reference sequence). The CDR3 has 13 residues. V shed 8 bases and J shed 0 bases, with 8 bases lying between them. The CDR3 coding sequence is TGTGCCAGCGGCAGGGATAGCAATCAGCCCCAGCATTTT. This sequence encodes CASGRDSNQPQHF.

The gene calls are TRBV28 and TRBJ1-5; possibly TRBD1 for D (5 bases). CDR3 length: 15 amino acids. V shed 7 bases and J shed 0 bases, with 13 bases lying between them. Germline V gives CDR1 MDHEN, CDR2 SYDVKM. CDR3 region: CASTLGGNSNQPQHF. The CDR3 nucleotides read TGTGCCAGCACCCTCGGGGGGAATAGCAATCAGCCCCAGCATTTT.

V gene TRBV3-1 (or the pseudogene TRBV3-2) combines with J gene TRBJ2-1, with TRBD2 matching over 9 bases. The trim removed 1 base at V and 14 bases at J, leaving 15 bases unmatched. Germline V gene lookup returns CDR1 LGHDT and CDR2 YNNKEL (reference sequence). The CDR3 has 16 amino acids. CDR3: CASSQAGAGGVKRKFF. For the CDR3, the DNA is TGTGCCAGCAGCCAAGCTGGCGCGGGAGGGGTTAAGCGGAAGTTCTTC.

The DNA of the CDR3 is TGCAGCGTCCCCACAGGGGGCGGTAACTATGGCTACACCTTC. This codes for CSVPTGGGNYGYTF. V usage is TRBV29-1 and J usage is TRBJ1-2; 9 nucleotides agree with TRBD1. CDR3 length: 14 residues. CDR1 is SQVTM, CDR2 ANQGSEA, per germline. The V segment lost 6 bases and the J segment 1 base; nucleotides outside the gene matches: 6.

This chain links TRBV7-2 with TRBJ1-4; weak D call: TRBD1 (6 bases). Per germline, CDR1 SGHTA and CDR2 FQGNSA. The CDR3 length is 16 residues. Trimming took off 1 base at V and 3 bases at J, with 12 bases between the two ends. CDR3 amino acids: CASSLVRGPSNEKLFF. CDR3 bases: TGTGCCAGCAGCTTAGTCAGGGGCCCGTCTAATGAAAAACTGTTTTTT.

The rearrangement links TRBV6-2 or TRBV6-3 to TRBJ1-2; 9 bases are shared with TRBD1. CDR1 is MNHEY, CDR2 SVGEGT, per germline. This CDR3 has 16 amino acids. V lost 6 bases and J lost 8; bases outside the gene matches: 16. The CDR3 reads CASSRPPGQGKQGYTF. The DNA of the CDR3 is TGTGCCAGCAGCCGACCACCGGGACAGGGAAAGCAAGGCTACACCTTC.